Sequencing of this TCR beta chain was carried out in a study of a mutant IDH1 vaccine in newly diagnosed glioma. About the research overall: Patients previously underwent radiotherapy, temozolomide, or both, and most underwent both.

Concerning this clone: Antigen: not known.

Time point indicated: week 23, last vaccination. With topical imiquimod, each dose of the vaccine consisted of 300 ug of mutant IDH1 20-mer peptide. New WHO grade 3 or 4 astrocytomas that were IDH1-mutant and ATRX-lost occurred in the donors. Sequenced by immunoSEQ multiplex PCR; TCRdb stores in-frame clones only, minus some. The sample records approximately 44,000 clones, 75% to 95% being singletons. V trimming: 5 bases; J trimming: 2 bases; junction bases outside the gene matches: 4. CDR1 MNHEY and CDR2 SVGAGI come from the germline V gene. This CDR3 is built from 15 residues. V is TRBV6-5 and J is TRBJ1-5; 9 positions match TRBD1. The source was PBMCs, collected from a glioma patient whose treatment included an IDH1 peptide vaccine. The sequence came from a man in his forties or fifties with glioma. The CDR3 DNA sequence: TGTGCCAGCAGTCAGGACAGGGGCGGCAATCAGCCCCAGCATTTT. This translates into CASSQDRGGNQPQHF.